This TCR beta chain was sequenced during a study of blood T cells in healthy people across ages. Total RNA was extracted at no less than 6 micrograms per sample. In this sample, this clonotype turned up once. The second PCR ran roughly 6 to 12 cycles with a sample-barcoded 5' primer and J-beta primers. A single record per CDR3 protein comes from TCRdb applying MiXCR to the 5' RACE reads. This table holds 1.5 million to 2 million distinct CDR3 sequences, over 25% found once. This receptor was obtained from a woman in her twenties or thirties in good health. Sequencing was done on a sample of blood.

As DNA, the CDR3 is TGTGCCAGCTCACCCAAAGCGGGAGAGGACTACAATGAGCAGTACTTC. It is translated as CASSPKAGEDYNEQYF. V and J are TRBV18 and TRBJ2-4, with 8 bases aligning to TRBD2. Germline-derived CDR1 and CDR2 are KGHSH and LQKENI. J was trimmed by 13 bases and V by 3 bases; bases with no gene match: 17. CDR3 length: 16 amino acids.